The entry below gives a single T cell receptor (beta chain) sequence along with its context. The sample belongs to a study of CD8 T cells in ankylosing spondylitis. CDR1 SGDLS and CDR2 YYNGEE come from the germline V gene. The CDR3 is 15 amino acids. Trimming removed 2 bases from V and 1 base from J; junction bases left unmatched: 4. TCRdb independently ran MiXCR on the 5' RACE reads; one entry per CDR3 protein. This sample has 380,000 or so distinct CDR3 sequences, with about 20% found just once. The clonotype comes from a male donor with ankylosing spondylitis or in good health (not recorded which). This chain links TRBV9 with TRBJ2-5; 8 nucleotides align to TRBD2. Sequencing used blood, either unsorted or a sorted T cell fraction (not recorded which). The CDR3 region has the DNA TGTGCCAGCAGCGTTAGCGGGACATTCCAAGAGACCCAGTACTTC. Translation: CASSVSGTFQETQYF.